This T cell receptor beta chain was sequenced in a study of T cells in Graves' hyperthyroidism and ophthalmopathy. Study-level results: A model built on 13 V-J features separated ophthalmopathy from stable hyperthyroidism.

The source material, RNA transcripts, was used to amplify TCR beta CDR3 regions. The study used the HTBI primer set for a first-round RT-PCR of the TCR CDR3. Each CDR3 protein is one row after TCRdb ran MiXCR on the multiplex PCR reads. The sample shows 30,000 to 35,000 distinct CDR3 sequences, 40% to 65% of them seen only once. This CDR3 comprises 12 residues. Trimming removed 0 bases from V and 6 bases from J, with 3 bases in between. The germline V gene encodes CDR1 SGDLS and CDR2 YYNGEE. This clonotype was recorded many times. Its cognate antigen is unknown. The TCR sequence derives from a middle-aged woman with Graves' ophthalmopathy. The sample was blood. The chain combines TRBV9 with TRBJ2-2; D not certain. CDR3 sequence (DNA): TGTGCCAGCAGCGTAGATTCCGGGGAGCTGTTTTTT. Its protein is CASSVDSGELFF.